The 29 T cell receptor beta chains below all came from one sample that was sequenced in a study of cytomegalovirus exposure and HLA in healthy donors. TCRdb's table, derived via immunoSEQ multiplex PCR, lists solely in-frame clones and lacks some. The sample consists of 150,000 to 200,000 clones, roughly three quarters of them appearing once. The sequencing sample was made of PBMCs. These receptor sequences come from a woman in her twenties or thirties in good health and CMV-seronegative.

This chain links TRBV19 with TRBJ1-1, with D perhaps TRBD1 (5 bases). CDR3 length equals 15 residues. V was cut by 7 bases and J by 4 bases, with 19 bases left in between. Germline CDR1 reads LNHDA; CDR2 reads SQIVND (reference sequence). CDR3 amino acids: CASISGPGRITEAFF. CDR3 coding DNA: TGTGCCAGTATCTCAGGGCCGGGCCGGATCACTGAAGCTTTCTTT.

In this sample, this clone turned up a few times. This chain connects TRBV10-2 to TRBJ2-7; TRBD2 matches at 8 bases. The trim removed 3 bases at V and 0 bases at J, leaving 1 base unmatched. Germline V gene sequence: CDR1 WSHSY, CDR2 SAAADI. This CDR3 spans 14 amino acids. CDR3 DNA: TGCGCCAGCAGTGATACTAGCGGCTCCTACGAGCAGTACTTC. It translates to CASSDTSGSYEQYF.

This chain links TRBV28 with TRBJ1-5; D may be TRBD1 (5 bases). There are 16 residues in the CDR3. Trimming removed 1 base at V and 0 bases at J, with 10 bases between. The germline gives CDR1 MDHEN, CDR2 SYDVKM. DNA of the CDR3: TGTGCCAGCAGTTTATTGGGGGGGAATAGCAATCAGCCCCAGCATTTT. It specifies CASSLLGGNSNQPQHF. The variable domain in full, completed from reference TRBV28 and TRBJ1-5, reads DVKVTQSSRYLVKRTGEKVFLECVQDMDHENMFWYRQDPGLGLRLIYFSYDVKMKEKGDIPEGYSVSREKKERFSLILESASTNQTSMYLCASSLLGGNSNQPQHFGDGTRLSIL.

The chain links TRBV7-9 to TRBJ2-1; 8 nucleotides align to TRBD1. This CDR3 spans 16 amino acids. Trimming took 2 bases from V and 3 from J; bases not matched to a gene: 6. In germline, CDR1 is SEHNR, CDR2 FQNEAQ (reference sequence). CDR3 sequence (DNA): TGTGCCAGCAGCTTATTTTTGGGACAGGACTACAATGAGCAGTTCTTC. Its protein is CASSLFLGQDYNEQFF.

The rearrangement links TRBV7-2 to TRBJ2-1, with D maybe TRBD2 (6 bases). The CDR3 is made up of 15 amino acids. Germline assignment: CDR1 SGHTA and CDR2 FQGNSA. With 5 bases removed from V and 4 bases from J, the gap between germline ends came to 15 bases. The CDR3 DNA reads TGTGCCAGCAGCCGCTCCTCTCGGGGGTACAATGAGCAGTTCTTC. Translated: CASSRSSRGYNEQFF.

Judged by abundance, this clone is medium-sized (0.01 to 0.1%). The chain is built from TRBV10-1 and TRBJ1-4, with TRBD1 identical over 8 bases. The CDR3 extends over 16 amino acids. The ends lost 1 base at V and 4 bases at J; junction bases unmatched: 5. Per germline, CDR1 WNHNN and CDR2 SYGVQD (reference sequence). This chain's CDR3 is CASSECWGQDNEKLFF. The CDR3 coding sequence is TGCGCCAGCAGTGAGTGCTGGGGACAGGATAATGAAAAACTGTTTTTT.

This chain links TRBV6-5 with TRBJ2-1, with D maybe TRBD1 (6 bases). The CDR3 totals 16 residues. Trimming took 1 base from V and 10 from J, leaving 20 bases between them. The germline CDR1 and CDR2 sequences are MNHEY and SVGAGI. The CDR3 loop reads CASSYYRVTPAKEQFF. CDR3 in DNA: TGTGCCAGCAGTTACTACAGGGTCACTCCAGCTAAGGAGCAGTTCTTC.

In its sample, this clone was seen a few times. The rearrangement uses TRBV21-1 and TRBJ1-1; TRBD1 is taken as the D call from the table, unchecked against the DNA. TRBV21-1 is a documented pseudogene. The CDR3 loop spans 14 amino acids. The CDR3 DNA is TGTGCCAGCTCTGGCCCGACAGCCTCCACTGAAGCTTTCTTT. It codes for CASSGPTASTEAFF.

This clone was seen only once. V and J are TRBV9 and TRBJ2-3; D is perhaps TRBD2 (6 bases). V was clipped by 1 base and J by 2 bases, with 11 bases between them. Per the germline V gene, CDR1 is SGDLS and CDR2 is YYNGEE. The CDR3 contains 15 residues. CDR3 nucleotides: TGTGCCAGCAGCGTATGGGGGGACCCCACAGATACGCAGTATTTT. This translates into CASSVWGDPTDTQYF.

The sample holds a few counts of this clone. The chain recombines TRBV12-5 with TRBJ1-2, with 7 nucleotides matching TRBD1. V was pared by 4 bases and J by 6 bases, with 11 bases of the junction left unmatched. There are 15 residues in the CDR3. Germline lookup yields CDR1 LGHNT and CDR2 FRNRAP. CDR3 sequence (DNA): TGTGCTAGTGGTTCCAATCCCGACAGGGTGAATGGCTACACCTTC. Translation gives CASGSNPDRVNGYTF.

The rearrangement uses TRBV5-6 and TRBJ1-2; D might be TRBD1 (6 bases). The V gene lost 0 bases and the J gene lost 4 bases, with 10 bases spanning the gap. The CDR3 has 14 amino acids. Germline V gene data show CDR1 as SGHDT and CDR2 as YYEEEE. The CDR3 sequence is CASSLGGLSYGYTF. DNA for the CDR3: TGTGCCAGCAGCTTGGGGGGGCTGAGCTATGGCTACACCTTC.

This chain links TRBV6-5 with TRBJ1-6; 9 nucleotides align to TRBD1. This CDR3 region has 14 residues. V lost 7 bases to trimming and J lost 10 bases; unmatched junction nucleotides: 8. Germline V gene lookup returns CDR1 MNHEY and CDR2 SVGAGI. CDR3 nucleotides: TGTGCCAGCACCCCGGGACAGGGAAGATCACCCCTCCACTTT. Protein sequence: CASTPGQGRSPLHF.

The chain combines TRBV10-2 with TRBJ2-2, with 9 bases lining up with TRBD1. From germline, CDR1 is WSHSY and CDR2 SAAADI. There are 14 residues in the CDR3. V gave up 11 bases and J gave up 1 base; unmatched junction bases: 5. DNA of the CDR3: TGCGCCGGACGGACAGGGGTGAACACCGGGGAGCTGTTTTTT. This sequence encodes CAGRTGVNTGELFF.

V and J are TRBV5-6 and TRBJ2-7; 12 nucleotides line up with TRBD2. The V segment lost 0 bases and the J segment 5 bases; nucleotides outside the gene matches: 9. CDR3 length: 17 amino acids. Germline CDR1 reads SGHDT; CDR2 reads YYEEEE. CDR3 DNA: TGTGCCAGCAGCTTGGCCGAGTATGGACTAGCGGGGAACGAGCAGTACTTC. Encoded protein: CASSLAEYGLAGNEQYF.

The chain uses TRBV5-1 and TRBJ1-1, with a tentative D call TRBD1 (6 bases). Trimming took off 1 base at V and 7 bases at J, with 8 bases between the two ends. The CDR3 length is 12 residues. In germline, CDR1 is SGHRS, CDR2 YFSETQ. The CDR3 sequence is CASSLQGFEAFF. The CDR3 DNA is TGCGCCAGCAGCTTGCAGGGGTTTGAAGCTTTCTTT.

This chain joins TRBV29-1 and TRBJ2-3; no clear D. Germline CDR1 is SQVTM and CDR2 is ANQGSEA. The CDR3 has 15 residues. Trimming pared 4 bases from V and 2 bases from J, leaving 16 bases between. The CDR3 nucleotides read TGCAGCGTTGTAATCGGTACCCACTCCACAGATACGCAGTATTTT. It encodes CSVVIGTHSTDTQYF.

The V and J genes are TRBV7-7 and TRBJ2-1, with D possibly matching TRBD2 (6 bases). CDR1 and CDR2 (germline): SSHAT, FNYEAQ (reference sequence). Trimming took off 5 bases at V and 13 bases at J, with 27 bases between the two ends. The CDR3 covers 16 residues. The DNA for the CDR3 is TGTGCCAGCAGCCCCTCATCAATAACGATGGCTGGGACTCAGTTCTTC. Amino acids: CASSPSSITMAGTQFF.

The J gene is TRBJ1-5, the V gene TRBV15, with TRBD1 identical over 7 bases. Unmatched junction bases numbered 11, after V lost 5 bases and J lost 4 bases. The germline CDR1 and CDR2 sequences are LNHNV and YYDKDF (reference sequence). This CDR3 comprises 16 residues. CDR3 DNA sequence: TGTGCCACCAGCGCCCTTCCAACAGGGGTTAATCAGCCCCAGCATTTT. This gives the protein CATSALPTGVNQPQHF. Together with reference TRBV15 and TRBJ1-5, the CDR3 gives the full variable domain: DAMVIQNPRYQVTQFGKPVTLSCSQTLNHNVMYWYQQKSSQAPKLLFHYYDKDFNNEADTPDNFQSRRPNTSFCFLDIRSPGLGDTAMYLCATSALPTGVNQPQHFGDGTRLSIL.

A few counts support this clone. This sequence joins TRBV28 and TRBJ2-7; 8 nucleotides align to TRBD1. This CDR3 region has 17 residues. The germline gives CDR1 MDHEN, CDR2 SYDVKM. The V and J ends lost 4 bases and 0 bases, in that order; junction bases with no gene match: 11. CDR3: CASSWGQARIFSYEQYF. In DNA form, the CDR3 reads TGTGCCAGCAGTTGGGGACAGGCAAGAATATTCTCCTACGAGCAGTACTTC.

The V call is TRBV6-5, the J call TRBJ2-1; 10 nucleotides line up with TRBD1. Trimming removed 4 bases from V and 4 bases from J; junction bases left unmatched: 4. The germline V gene encodes CDR1 MNHEY and CDR2 SVGAGI. The CDR3 sequence is 15 residues long. In nucleotides, the CDR3 is TGTGCCAGCAGTTCGGGACAGGGGTTATACAATGAGCAGTTCTTC. This encodes CASSSGQGLYNEQFF.

This clone turned up a few times. V usage is TRBV7-9 and J usage is TRBJ2-7; perhaps TRBD2 as D (6 bases). Germline CDR1 reads SEHNR; CDR2 reads FQNEAQ (reference sequence). CDR3 size: 16 residues. V lost 1 base to trimming and J lost 1 base, with 14 bases between them. CDR3 coding DNA: TGTGCCAGCAGCTTAGATCACGGGAGTAGGTCCTACGAGCAGTACTTC. Translating it yields CASSLDHGSRSYEQYF.

The chain recombines TRBV4-2 with TRBJ1-2; TRBD1 matches 7 bases. The CDR3 has 15 residues. V gave up 1 base and J gave up 3 bases; unmatched junction bases: 5. CDR1 and CDR2 from the germline V gene are LGHNA and YNFKEQ. CDR3 in amino acids: CASSQAWQGDYGYTF. In DNA form, the CDR3 reads TGTGCCAGCAGCCAAGCTTGGCAGGGGGACTATGGCTACACCTTC.

The chain has TRBV27 and TRBJ1-1; D not certain. There are 13 residues in the CDR3. Trimming pared 0 bases from V and 3 bases from J, leaving 5 bases between. CDR1 and CDR2 (germline): MNHEY, SMNVEV (reference sequence). CDR3 bases: TGTGCCAGCAGTTTATCGGGCTACACTGAAGCTTTCTTT. Amino acid sequence: CASSLSGYTEAFF.

This clone was detected a few times. The chain links TRBV5-1 to TRBJ1-2; 7 positions agree with TRBD1. The CDR3 is 13 residues long. The V gene end was trimmed by 4 bases and the J gene end by 2 bases; junction bases not matched to a gene: 2. CDR1 SGHRS and CDR2 YFSETQ come from the germline V gene. The CDR3 DNA reads as TGCGCCAGCAGCACGACAGGGAACTATGGCTACACCTTC. It is translated as CASSTTGNYGYTF.

The chain employs TRBV19 and TRBJ2-7; TRBD2 might be the D (6 bases). Germline lookup yields CDR1 LNHDA and CDR2 SQIVND (reference sequence). The CDR3 sequence is 15 residues long. The V and J ends lost 5 bases and 1 base respectively, with 15 bases between them. CDR3 bases: TGTGCCAGTAGTGTCACGTCTAGCGAGTCCTACGAGCAGTACTTC. It translates to CASSVTSSESYEQYF.

The chain uses TRBV9 and TRBJ2-2; TRBD1 aligns across 10 bases. The V and J ends lost 4 bases and 6 bases, in that order; junction bases with no gene match: 6. This CDR3 has 15 residues. Germline V lookup: CDR1 SGDLS, CDR2 YYNGEE. CDR3 sequence (DNA): TGTGCCAGCAGCTCGAGAGGGACAGGGGCCGGGGAGCTGTTTTTT. This gives the protein CASSSRGTGAGELFF.

The V and J genes are TRBV19 and TRBJ1-2, with 7 bases identical to TRBD1. This CDR3 has 13 amino acids. Germline V gene lookup returns CDR1 LNHDA and CDR2 SQIVND (reference sequence). J lost 6 bases, V lost 6 bases, and 7 bases had no gene match. CDR3 bases: TGTGCCAGTAGCCCCGGGACAGTGGATGGCTACACCTTC. As protein: CASSPGTVDGYTF.

This clone was observed a few times. The V gene is TRBV6-7, the J gene TRBJ1-5; D gene uncertain. TRBV6-7 is an ORF, and what it does is uncertain. V dropped 4 bases and J dropped 8 bases, with 24 bases sitting between them. The CDR3 runs to 17 residues. The CDR3 coding sequence is TGTGCCAGCAGTTCCGATGCAGGAGGAATTGTTTTAGAGCCCCAGCATTTT. Its protein product is CASSSDAGGIVLEPQHF.

The rearrangement joins TRBV14 to TRBJ2-1; a weak D match, TRBD1 (6 bases). This CDR3 is 15 amino acids long. V lost 0 bases and J 4 bases, leaving 10 bases between the germline ends. CDR1 and CDR2 from the germline V gene are SGHDN and FVKESK. The CDR3 sequence: CASSQDGQGYNEQFF. CDR3 DNA: TGTGCCAGCAGCCAAGATGGGCAGGGGTACAATGAGCAGTTCTTC.